This T cell receptor (beta chain) was documented in a study of shared clonotypes between healthy human individuals (dated by TCRdb to 2020 to 2021). Regarding the research as a whole: The cohort comprised two women and three men aged 18 to 49 years. Per donor, three plates each were used for CD4 naive and CD4 memory, two for CD8 naive, and one for CD8 memory. To estimate repertoire size and how much clonotype sharing occurs between individuals, the study deeply sequenced the blood TCR repertoires of five or six healthy adults. Different laboratories and diverse techniques were used to prepare libraries and sequence TCR repertoires, to increase sequencing depth and limit assay-specific biases. Per donor, leukapheresis produced somewhere between about 0.8 and 9 billion PBMCs.

As concerns this clone: Its antigen remains unidentified. Within one base of it there is no much larger clone, and no base qualities were kept.

Broader findings and caveats from the paper: Even with the large sequencing depth, rarefaction of the sorted-subset datasets indicated that sequencing was incomplete. Based on pairwise subsampling, the degree of clonotype sharing among donors was expected to be affected by sequencing depth. Larger estimated clonotype richness was generally found for naive subsets than for memory subsets. The small number of donors limited the genetic and exposure-history diversity represented. Sampling was limited to blood, and TCR repertoires in tissue likely differ from TCR repertoires in blood. Compared with non-shared clonotypes, the clonotypes found in all four sorted-subset donors had higher generation probabilities. Across a handful of donors, 4.5% to 6.5% of naive CD4, approximately 3.6% of naive CD8, about 2.3% of memory CD4, and about 0.4% of memory CD8 clonotypes were shared.

Using the deep immunoSEQ assay, multiplex PCR amplified TCR CDR3 regions from genomic DNA. Genomic DNA extracted from each cell subset was distributed evenly over all wells of several immunoSEQ 96-well plates, and each plate served as one replicate. Each replicate PCR for sorted subsets received about 180 ng genomic DNA, equal to some 32,000 T cell genomes. Purified libraries were quantified with a Qubit 3.0 fluorometer, sized on a Bioanalyzer 2100, and re-quantified with the KAPA Library Quantification kit. Every immunoSEQ 96-well plate was sequenced on a separate single-read 150-cycle Illumina NextSeq 550 flow cell. As for the authors' bioinformatics: Because the immunoSEQ output held only junctional sequences and lacked quality scores, the filtering could not match the filtering applied to full-length reads. Sequences were annotated with PyIR, a Python wrapper for IgBLAST v1.9, using IMGT germline references to assign V/J genes and CDR3. Reads were filtered out if the reads had weak V/J assignments (E-value above 1e-6), no CDR3, stop codons, out-of-frame junctions, or ambiguous translated residues. V3J clonotypes were defined by identical inferred V gene, J gene, and CDR3 amino acid sequence. Percentage overlap between repertoires was calculated by dividing the number of shared unique clonotypes by the size of the smaller repertoire. Richness of each repertoire was evaluated using RTK rarefaction, the Chao1 estimator, and Recon v2.1 estimates of unobserved clonotypes. Generation probabilities were computed with OLGA for all TCRbeta clonotypes obtained by the gDNA method from several donors. The table was pulled from immuneACCESS by TCRdb, which kept in-frame rearrangements only. Such tables lose some clones; where checked, under half of the loss comes from unresolved V genes, and the rest has no known cause. The DNA was the basis for D and trimming; V, J and clone size are from that table. The sample table records some 500,000 clones; approximately 95% of these occur just once. Around 0.067% of the sample lies in the top ten.

The donors were healthy, HIV-negative adults who had no recently reported acute infections or vaccinations. All donors were Caucasian adults living in Nashville, Tennessee, USA. CD4+ T cells were enriched by magnetic negative selection; naive cells were then positively selected on CD45RA, and the negative fraction formed the memory subset. Blood was collected by leukapheresis, and PBMCs were isolated by Ficoll-Histopaque density gradient centrifugation and then cryopreserved in liquid nitrogen vapor phase. Analytical flow cytometry was used to check the purity and quantity of each magnetically sorted T cell population. Each sorted fraction had its genomic DNA isolated and then quantified by UV absorbance on a Nanodrop 2000c. Taken from cysteine to phenylalanine, the CDR3 has 17 residues. Solely the CDR3 DNA is kept, with 51 bases framed from the first base. The germline V and J ends show losses of 0 bases and 4 bases respectively, and no gene match explains 10 bases of the junction. From a lookup of the germline V gene (reference sequence), CDR1 and CDR2 are LNHDA and SQIVND.

This TCR came from a woman in her 30s in good health. Material for sequencing was naive CD4+ T cells sorted from blood. In light of the paper, this sample's cell subset or site label describes: CD45RA+ positively selected. The chain links TRBV19 with TRBJ1-1; 8 bases in between match TRBD1. The DNA reads TGTGCCAGTAGTATAGACTACGGCAGGGGGCTGGGCACTGAAGCTTTCTTT. Its translation reads: CASSIDYGRGLGTEAFF.